This T cell receptor beta chain was recorded in a study of blood T cell repertoires in COVID-19. Study-wide background: Samples taken during acute and convalescent COVID-19 were collected in the United States, Italy and Spain. T cells, B-cell-depleted T cells, or PBMCs provided the cDNA or gDNA that served as material.

Trimming shortened V by 3 bases and J by 9 bases, and 9 bases separated the two germline ends. The CDR3 loop spans 10 amino acids. Per germline, CDR1 DFQATT and CDR2 SNEGSKA (reference sequence). Per the original data handling: Nucleated cell counts were estimated from reference gene primer amplification. This table comes from immunoSEQ multiplex PCR, and its TCRdb copy is limited to in-frame clones, with some not included. The DNA gave D and trimming, while V, J and clone size come from that table. Here the sample spans approximately 170,000 clones, approximately 85% being singletons. This chain uses TRBV20-1 with TRBJ2-7, with unresolved D. The origin of this receptor is a man aged 60 to 69 who had recovered from COVID-19. Sample: peripheral blood. Here the CDR3 reads CSASPSVQYF. The CDR3 DNA is TGCAGTGCTAGTCCGTCCGTGCAGTACTTC.